Following are 18 T cell receptor beta chains from one sample sequenced in a study of shared T cell receptors in the human thymus. Data came from immunoSEQ multiplex PCR; TCRdb stores just in-frame clones and leaves some out. This repertoire shows roughly 500,000 clones, around 78% found once; its top ten account for about 0.013%. The same specimen was also included in a second study, on human thymus T cells.

Material for sequencing was thymocytes. These receptors were collected from a boy younger than two with a congenital heart defect.

This chain uses TRBV4-3 with TRBJ2-2, with TRBD1 matching 9 bases. The CDR3 has 17 residues. V was pared by 0 bases and J by 6 bases, with 8 bases of the junction left unmatched. CDR1 is LGHNA and CDR2 is YSLEER in the germline V gene. CDR3 sequence (DNA): TGCGCCAGCAGCCAAGATTGGGGGGACAGGGCCCCCGGGGAGCTGTTTTTT. Encoded protein: CASSQDWGDRAPGELFF.

J is TRBJ2-7 and V is TRBV1; the table's D call, TRBD2, was not checked against the DNA. TRBV1 is given as a pseudogene. There are 15 residues in the CDR3. This CDR3 reads CTSSQDNRERGEQYF. CDR3 sequence (DNA): TGCACCAGCAGCCAAGATAACCGGGAGAGGGGCGAGCAGTACTTC.

The J gene is TRBJ1-2, the V gene TRBV6-1, with D possibly being TRBD1 (5 bases). V lost 2 bases and J lost 0, with 10 bases in between. Germline V gene data show CDR1 as MNHNS and CDR2 as SASEGT. The CDR3 sequence is 15 residues long. CDR3: CASSEQAGPNYGYTF. DNA for the CDR3: TGTGCCAGCAGTGAACAGGCAGGGCCTAACTATGGCTACACCTTC.

The J gene is TRBJ2-7, the V gene TRBV6-6; 9 bases align to TRBD1. V shed 6 bases and J 2 bases; nucleotides not matched to a gene: 8. The CDR3 is made up of 15 amino acids. Per the germline V gene, CDR1 is MNHNY and CDR2 is SVGAGI (reference sequence). The CDR3 sequence: CASSGRTGVTYEQYF. Written as DNA, the CDR3 is TGTGCCAGCAGCGGTCGGACAGGGGTGACCTACGAGCAGTACTTC.

The genes are TRBV7-8 and TRBJ2-2; 7 nucleotides match TRBD1. Germline V gene data show CDR1 as SGHVS and CDR2 as FQNEAQ. Trimming at V came to 0 bases and at J to 7 bases, leaving 5 bases not matched to a gene. The CDR3 consists of 15 residues. CDR3 nucleotides: TGTGCCAGCAGCTTAGCGCGACAGGGTGGCGGGGAGCTGTTTTTT. Protein: CASSLARQGGGELFF.

This clone appeared once. The rearrangement uses TRBV12-5 and TRBJ1-5; no clear D gene. V was trimmed by 7 bases and J by 7 bases, leaving 5 bases between them. Per the germline V gene, CDR1 is LGHNT and CDR2 is FRNRAP. This CDR3 is built from 10 residues. The CDR3, as DNA: TGTGCTAGTGTGGGCCAGCCCCAGCATTTT. Translated, it gives CASVGQPQHF.

The gene calls are TRBV6-4 and TRBJ2-5; 8 positions match TRBD2. CDR1 and CDR2 from the germline V gene are MRHNA and SNTAGT. V shed 8 bases, J shed 4 bases, and the junction held 6 bases outside the gene matches. This CDR3 is 13 amino acids long. CDR3 sequence: CASARLAGETQYF. Written as DNA, the CDR3 is TGTGCCAGCGCTCGGCTAGCGGGAGAGACCCAGTACTTC.

The chain recombines TRBV9 with TRBJ1-4, with 7 bases lining up with TRBD1. The V and J ends lost 3 bases and 3 bases, in that order; junction bases with no gene match: 5. Per the germline V gene, CDR1 is SGDLS and CDR2 is YYNGEE. The CDR3 contains 15 residues. The CDR3 loop reads CASSGKTGPNEKLFF. Written as DNA, the CDR3 is TGTGCCAGCAGCGGAAAGACAGGGCCTAATGAAAAACTGTTTTTT.

The chain carries TRBV2 and TRBJ2-5; D possibly corresponds to TRBD2 (6 bases). In germline, CDR1 is SNHLY, CDR2 FYNNEI. The CDR3 length is 16 residues. V gave up 3 bases and J gave up 5 bases, with 19 bases separating them. CDR3: CASSDPAGQGGETQYF. For the CDR3, the DNA is TGTGCCAGCAGTGATCCGGCGGGGCAGGGCGGGGAGACCCAGTACTTC.

V is TRBV27 and J is TRBJ2-2, with 8 bases that match TRBD2. With V trimmed by 4 bases and J by 1 base, 5 bases remained unmatched. The CDR3 extends over 16 amino acids. Germline V gene data show CDR1 as MNHEY and CDR2 as SMNVEV (reference sequence). The CDR3 sequence: CASSSIAGRNTGELFF. The CDR3 DNA follows: TGTGCCAGCAGTTCAATAGCGGGAAGGAACACCGGGGAGCTGTTTTTT.

The rearrangement joins TRBV11-2 to TRBJ2-7; 7 nucleotides agree with TRBD1. The CDR3 consists of 14 residues. V shed 5 bases and J 0 bases; nucleotides not matched to a gene: 4. CDR1 is SGHAT and CDR2 is FQNNGV in the germline V gene. The CDR3 reads CASSTTGSSYEQYF. In nucleotides, the CDR3 is TGTGCCAGCAGCACGACAGGGAGCTCCTACGAGCAGTACTTC.

V gene TRBV4-2 combines with J gene TRBJ2-7; possible D gene TRBD1, 6 bases. This CDR3 comprises 15 residues. From germline, CDR1 is LGHNA and CDR2 YNFKEQ. V was clipped by 0 bases and J by 5 bases, with 14 bases between them. This CDR3 is CASSQDRGRKDEQYF. The CDR3 nucleotides read TGTGCCAGCAGCCAAGACAGGGGAAGGAAGGACGAGCAGTACTTC.

The rearrangement links TRBV19 to TRBJ1-1, with 7 bases that match TRBD1. This CDR3 spans 14 amino acids. V shed 5 bases, J shed 0 bases, and the junction held 3 bases outside the gene matches. CDR1 is LNHDA and CDR2 is SQIVND in the germline V gene (reference sequence). CDR3 in amino acids: CASSYRGLNTEAFF. The CDR3 region has the DNA TGTGCCAGTAGTTACAGGGGCTTGAACACTGAAGCTTTCTTT.

This sequence joins TRBV6-5 and TRBJ1-2; tentatively, D is TRBD1 (6 bases). The V and J ends lost 4 bases and 6 bases respectively, with 15 bases between them. The germline gives CDR1 MNHEY, CDR2 SVGAGI. This CDR3 is 14 amino acids long. The CDR3 sequence: CASSSSGTINGYTF. The CDR3 region has the DNA TGTGCCAGCAGTTCCTCCGGGACAATAAATGGCTACACCTTC.

V and J are TRBV5-1 and TRBJ2-7; the match to TRBD2 covers 7 bases. The ends lost 2 bases at V and 1 base at J; junction bases unmatched: 6. Per the germline V gene, CDR1 is SGHRS and CDR2 is YFSETQ. The CDR3 loop spans 15 amino acids. The CDR3 is CASSLGTTPSYEQYF. In DNA, the CDR3 is TGCGCCAGCAGCTTAGGGACTACCCCTTCCTACGAGCAGTACTTC.

This clone was observed once. The rearrangement links TRBV7-8 to TRBJ2-1, with TRBD2 matching 11 bases. The CDR3 consists of 16 residues. The germline gives CDR1 SGHVS, CDR2 FQNEAQ. Trimming took 3 bases from V and 5 from J; bases not matched to a gene: 6. The CDR3 is CASSLFQLAGDNEQFF. CDR3 sequence (DNA): TGTGCCAGCAGCTTGTTCCAACTAGCGGGAGACAATGAGCAGTTCTTC.

In DNA form, the CDR3 reads TGTGCCAGCAGTTCCCAGGTCCCCTACTTC. The encoded protein is CASSSQVPYF. The chain couples TRBV27 to TRBJ2-4; D remains ambiguous. The germline CDR1 and CDR2 sequences are MNHEY and SMNVEV (reference sequence). Trimming took off 4 bases at V and 16 bases at J, with 11 bases between the two ends. The CDR3 totals 10 residues.

This sequence joins TRBV4-1 and TRBJ2-1; D is unresolved. This CDR3 is 10 amino acids long. Trimming took 7 bases from V and 10 from J, leaving 8 bases between them. CDR1 and CDR2 (germline): MGHRA, YSYEKL. CDR3: CASNYGEQFF. The CDR3 nucleotides are TGCGCCAGCAACTATGGAGAGCAGTTCTTC.